The source of this T cell receptor (beta chain) is a study of blood T cells in healthy people across ages (dated by TCRdb to the mid-2010s). Study-wide context: In model experiments, template switching captured about one uniquely barcoded TCR beta cDNA molecule for every two T cells. Age-related changes in TCR beta repertoire diversity were measured in the study by deep sequencing normalized with unique cDNA molecular identifiers. The donors were divided into four age groups: young (average around 15 years), middle-aged (approximately 41), aged (approximately 62) and long-lived (nearly 85). To avoid experimental bias, donors of different ages were spread randomly across the sequencing lanes. Two additional independent replicas of 1 million unique cDNA reads from the same blood draw were analyzed for two donors (one aged 18 to 30 and one aged 80 or older). Study-wide findings and limitations: Observed TCR beta diversity per million T cells fell roughly linearly with age, and a significant reduction was already apparent by age about 36. Bulk unsorted PBMC profiling prevented conclusive comparison of naive and antigen-experienced compartments. Because the CMV infection status of the donors was unknown, age-related changes in expanded clonotypes may potentially have been confounded. Estimates of total diversity based on one million sequenced T cells were regarded as lower bounds and as underestimates. There was a strong correlation between observed TCR beta diversity and the percentage of naive T cells measured by flow cytometry. Compared with the aged group, more naive CD4+ T cells, fewer expanded clones and increased TCR diversity were shown by the long-lived group, suggesting age selection.

In regard to this clonotype: No cognate antigen has been identified for it. Base-call qualities are not available, and no considerably larger clone is one nucleotide away.

The protocol used for the library was 5' RACE. Sequencing used an Illumina HiSeq 2500. The second PCR ran for about 7 to 11 cycles and used a J-beta primer mix along with a sample-barcoded 5' primer. Each TCR beta cDNA molecule received a unique molecular identifier from a template-switch 5' adaptor carrying 12 random nucleotides. Each sample yielded at least 3 million CDR3-containing paired-end reads. The Mint cDNA synthesis kit, primed by a TRBC-specific oligonucleotide, was used to synthesize first-strand cDNA from all RNA. Following uracil-DNA glycosylase treatment, all cDNA underwent a first 18-cycle PCR with the universal primers M1SS and BC2_uni_R. On the study's bioinformatics: Normalization of each sample was performed by random selection of 1 million high-quality reads, each carrying a distinct molecular identifier. Instead of being binned into consensus sequences, reads with shared molecular identifiers were discarded. MiTCR, run with a Q25 quality threshold and the strictest error-elimination algorithm, handled CDR3 identification, clonotype clustering and error correction. Lower-bound total TCR beta diversity was estimated with a nonparametric unseen species model using Euler transformation. Starting from the raw public reads, TCRdb applied fastp trimming at Q25, assembled clones with MiXCR and retained in-frame beta chains. Each entry is one CDR3 protein sequence, shown with its most common DNA and genes. For this entry, the V and J calls and clone size follow TCRdb and not the study's own pipeline. The sample yields roughly 1.4 million distinct CDR3 sequences; 45% to 70% were counted once. In total, the top ten clones hold about 6.3% of the sample.

The donors were roughly 39 Caucasian individuals from Russia, aged about 6 to 100 years, who were systemically healthy. Each donor gave ten milliliters of peripheral blood, collected into EDTA-treated Vacutainer tubes. Ficoll-Paque density-gradient centrifugation was used to isolate PBMCs, with at least 7 million per sample. Total RNA, at least 5 micrograms per sample, was extracted from PBMCs with Trizol reagent. For every donor, an aliquot of PBMCs went through flow cytometry to measure the percentages of naive CD45RAhigh/CD27high T cells. The germline V gene yields MDHEN for CDR1 and SYDVKM for CDR2. V is cut by 5 bases and J by 7 bases, and the space between the germline ends is 14 bases. CDR3 length: 13 amino acids, cysteine to phenylalanine. Only the CDR3 DNA is retained, 39 bases long and in frame from the first base.

This TCR was recovered from a man younger than 35 in good health. Recombination connected TRBV28 to TRBJ1-2; a tentative D match to TRBD1 spans 5 bases. The sequencing input was blood. In nucleotide form, the sequence is TGTGCCAGCAGTCCCCCGGGGGGTCCTGGCTACACCTTC. It specifies CASSPPGGPGYTF.